This entry lists 7 T cell receptor beta chains sequenced from one sample in a study of immune evolution from preneoplasia to lung adenocarcinoma. Clones were read by immunoSEQ multiplex PCR, and TCRdb kept only the in-frame ones, dropping some. Among 8,000 to 9,500 clones listed, 82% were seen once. Material: FFPE minimally invasive lung adenocarcinoma tissue. The receptors were sampled from a person between 65 and 79 years old with lung adenocarcinoma.

The rearrangement joins TRBV21-1 to TRBJ2-6; the D call of TRBD1 is as the table states it, not checked on the DNA. TRBV21-1 is given as a pseudogene. The CDR3 consists of 14 residues. CDR3 protein: CAMTGTSGANVLTF. CDR3 in DNA: TGTGCCATGACAGGTACCTCTGGGGCCAACGTCCTGACTTTC.

This chain uses TRBV25-1 with TRBJ2-7; the match to TRBD1 covers 8 bases. The CDR3 consists of 13 residues. The J segment lost 5 bases and the V segment lost 6 bases, leaving 6 bases of the junction unmatched. The germline V gene has CDR1 MGHDK and CDR2 SYGVNS. CDR3 protein: CASRKTGADEQYF. The CDR3 DNA reads as TGTGCCAGCAGAAAGACAGGGGCGGACGAGCAGTACTTC.

The rearrangement joins TRBV10-3 to TRBJ1-1, with D hard to call. The germline CDR1 and CDR2 sequences are ENHRY and SYGVKD. There are 13 residues in the CDR3. Trimming took off 2 bases at V and 10 bases at J, with 14 bases between the two ends. The CDR3 nucleotides are TGTGCCATCAGTGAGCCGAGGAAGCCTCGAGCTTTCTTT. This translates into CAISEPRKPRAFF.

V and J are TRBV18 and TRBJ1-5; D might be TRBD1 (6 bases). This CDR3 region has 13 residues. The ends were cut back, 5 bases at V and 5 bases at J, with 10 bases in the middle. Looked up from germline, CDR1 is KGHSH and CDR2 is LQKENI. The CDR3 loop reads CASSEDRDQPQHF. The CDR3 nucleotides are TGTGCCAGCTCAGAGGACAGAGATCAGCCCCAGCATTTT.

The gene calls are TRBV9 and TRBJ2-2; 7 bases line up with TRBD1. V lost 3 bases and J lost 4; bases outside the gene matches: 3. The germline CDR1 and CDR2 sequences are SGDLS and YYNGEE. The CDR3 totals 14 residues. The CDR3 DNA reads as TGTGCCAGCAGCGCCCACAGGGGCACCGGGGAGCTGTTTTTT. Residues: CASSAHRGTGELFF.

This clone occurred a few times. The chain uses TRBV2 and TRBJ2-3; 7 bases match TRBD1. The V gene end was trimmed by 1 base and the J gene end by 6 bases; junction bases not matched to a gene: 7. CDR1 is SNHLY, CDR2 FYNNEI, per germline. CDR3 length: 15 amino acids. For the CDR3, the DNA is TGTGCCAGCAGTGAAGGACAGGGTATGTGGGATACGCAGTATTTT. Translating it yields CASSEGQGMWDTQYF.

This clone was observed a few times. V and J are TRBV10-2 and TRBJ1-5; D gene unclear. CDR3 size: 13 residues. Germline lookup yields CDR1 WSHSY and CDR2 SAAADI. The V gene lost 2 bases and the J gene lost 9 bases, with 11 bases spanning the gap. CDR3 protein: CASSENRATPQHF. CDR3 in DNA: TGCGCCAGCAGTGAGAACCGGGCAACGCCCCAGCATTTT.